The 28 T cell receptor beta chains below were found in one sample sequenced in a study of blood T cell repertoires in COVID-19. Assay used: immunoSEQ multiplex PCR; TCRdb lists only in-frame clones, some missing. The data show around 250,000 clones, with roughly 85% seen just once and about 2% held by the top ten. Input material: peripheral blood. Every receptor here comes from a man aged 30 to 39 who had recovered from COVID-19.

This chain uses TRBV19 with TRBJ2-1; weak D call: TRBD1 (6 bases). Trimming left V 7 bases short and J 8 bases short, with 21 bases between. This CDR3 contains 15 residues. Germline-derived CDR1 and CDR2 are LNHDA and SQIVND (reference sequence). DNA of the CDR3: TGTGCCAGTATGGGACCCTCAGGGGTTCAGCATGAGCAGTTCTTC. It translates to CASMGPSGVQHEQFF.

This clone has a single count. The chain carries TRBV12-3 or TRBV12-4 and TRBJ2-3; no firm D call. V lost 2 bases and J lost 3, with 6 bases in between. The CDR3 extends over 13 amino acids. The DNA for the CDR3 is TGTGCCAGCAGTTTACAATTGACAGATACGCAGTATTTT. Its translation: CASSLQLTDTQYF.

The genes are TRBV10-1 and TRBJ1-4, with TRBD1 matching 7 bases. Germline CDR1 is WNHNN and CDR2 is SYGVQD (reference sequence). This CDR3 has 16 amino acids. J was trimmed by 3 bases and V by 1 base; bases with no gene match: 5. CDR3 residues: CASSEYRGVANEKLFF. DNA for the CDR3: TGCGCCAGCAGTGAGTACAGGGGAGTCGCTAATGAAAAACTGTTTTTT.

In this sample, this clone turned up once. The chain carries TRBV7-2 and TRBJ2-7; D uncertain. V was cut by 2 bases and J by 5 bases, with 10 bases left in between. The CDR3 is 13 amino acids. The germline V gene has CDR1 SGHTA and CDR2 FQGNSA. DNA for the CDR3: TGTGCCAGCAGCTTAACAGCCCTCCACGAGCAGTACTTC. Encoded protein: CASSLTALHEQYF.

The genes are TRBV6-5 and TRBJ2-7, with D tentatively TRBD2 (6 bases). Trimming took off 4 bases at V and 5 bases at J, with 15 bases between the two ends. The length of the CDR3 is 14 residues. Germline CDR1 and CDR2: MNHEY and SVGAGI. The CDR3 coding sequence is TGTGCCAGCAGTTTTCCGGGTCGGAGGGACGAGCAGTACTTC. It is translated as CASSFPGRRDEQYF.

The gene calls are TRBV6-5 and TRBJ2-5, with TRBD1 identical over 9 bases. Germline loops: CDR1 MNHEY, CDR2 SVGAGI. V lost 5 bases to trimming and J lost 5 bases; unmatched junction nucleotides: 9. There are 15 residues in the CDR3. The CDR3 loop is CASSPTGTGRETQYF. CDR3 DNA: TGTGCCAGCAGTCCAACAGGGACAGGGCGCGAGACCCAGTACTTC.

V is TRBV6-5 and J is TRBJ1-2, with no clear D. From germline, CDR1 is MNHEY and CDR2 SVGAGI. The CDR3 has 15 amino acids. V was pared by 8 bases and J by 0 bases, with 16 bases between. The CDR3 loop is CASPRKLEANYGYTF. Written as DNA, the CDR3 is TGTGCCAGCCCACGAAAACTCGAAGCTAACTATGGCTACACCTTC.

V is TRBV5-1 and J is TRBJ2-6; D gene unclear. V lost 0 bases, J lost 2 bases, and 3 bases lay in between. Germline V gene lookup returns CDR1 SGHRS and CDR2 YFSETQ. The CDR3 is made up of 14 amino acids. For the CDR3, the DNA is TGCGCCAGCAGCTTGGATACTGGGGCCAACGTCCTGACTTTC. Amino acid sequence: CASSLDTGANVLTF.

This chain connects TRBV19 to TRBJ1-1; unclear D gene. Trimming removed 6 bases at V and 2 bases at J, with 25 bases between. There are 18 residues in the CDR3. The germline gives CDR1 LNHDA, CDR2 SQIVND (reference sequence). This CDR3 is CASSINAPGRGINTEAFF. The CDR3, as DNA: TGTGCCAGTAGCATTAATGCGCCGGGCCGCGGGATTAACACTGAAGCTTTCTTT.

This clone was recorded only once. The rearrangement uses TRBV10-2 and TRBJ2-3; 7 nucleotides match TRBD2. From germline, CDR1 is WSHSY and CDR2 SAAADI. J lost 5 bases, V lost 9 bases, and 20 bases had no gene match. The CDR3 has 17 amino acids. The CDR3 spells CASSQFPWASGEDTQYF. CDR3 DNA: TGCGCCAGTTCGCAGTTCCCCTGGGCTAGCGGAGAAGATACGCAGTATTTT.

This rearrangement joins TRBV6-4 to TRBJ2-2; TRBD2 matches at 7 bases. CDR3 size: 14 residues. J gave up 2 bases and V 4 bases, and 1 base lay outside the gene matches. CDR1 and CDR2 (germline): MRHNA, SNTAGT. The CDR3 DNA reads as TGTGCCAGCAGTGGGGGACTAAACACCGGGGAGCTGTTTTTT. This sequence encodes CASSGGLNTGELFF.

The chain recombines TRBV19 with TRBJ2-3, with 7 bases matching TRBD2. The V segment lost 4 bases and the J segment 5 bases; nucleotides outside the gene matches: 6. This CDR3 spans 14 amino acids. Per the germline V gene, CDR1 is LNHDA and CDR2 is SQIVND (reference sequence). The CDR3 coding sequence is TGTGCCAGTAGTAAAGGACTAGAGGGAGATACGCAGTATTTT. Its translation: CASSKGLEGDTQYF.

The chain links TRBV18 to TRBJ2-7; TRBD1 matches at 8 bases. The CDR3 contains 15 residues. The V and J ends lost 4 bases and 4 bases, in that order; junction bases with no gene match: 9. Per the germline V gene, CDR1 is KGHSH and CDR2 is LQKENI. CDR3 sequence: CASSLTGTGEYEQYF. CDR3 DNA: TGTGCCAGCTCACTAACCGGGACAGGAGAATACGAGCAGTACTTC.

The chain links TRBV10-3 to TRBJ1-5, with D possibly matching TRBD1 (5 bases). The CDR3 has 15 residues. V was trimmed by 3 bases and J by 2 bases, leaving 11 bases between them. Per the germline V gene, CDR1 is ENHRY and CDR2 is SYGVKD. CDR3 DNA: TGTGCCATCAGTGATTCAGGGATTGGCAATCAGCCCCAGCATTTT. Encoded protein: CAISDSGIGNQPQHF.

The chain couples TRBV9 to TRBJ2-2; 9 bases fit TRBD2. CDR1 is SGDLS, CDR2 YYNGEE, per germline. After removal of 1 base from V and 6 bases from J, the junction contained 7 bases not matched to a gene. The CDR3 extends over 16 amino acids. The CDR3 protein is CASSVRSGGQSGELFF. CDR3 sequence (DNA): TGTGCCAGCAGCGTAAGGAGCGGGGGGCAGTCCGGGGAGCTGTTTTTT.

The chain is built from TRBV30 and TRBJ1-6; 9 bases fit TRBD1. This CDR3 is 14 amino acids long. The germline V gene encodes CDR1 GTSNPN and CDR2 SVGIG (reference sequence). V shed 3 bases, J shed 7 bases, and the junction held 4 bases outside the gene matches. The CDR3 DNA reads TGTGCCTGGAGGAGAGGGACAGGGAATTCACCCCTCCACTTT. It yields the protein CAWRRGTGNSPLHF.

The V and J genes are TRBV25-1 and TRBJ1-2; possible D gene TRBD1, 6 bases. This CDR3 contains 15 residues. Germline V CDR1 and CDR2: MGHDK, SYGVNS. The V gene lost 5 bases and the J gene lost 4 bases, with 17 bases spanning the gap. DNA of the CDR3: TGTGCCAGCAGTAAATCGTGGGGGCTCGGCTATGGCTACACCTTC. It is translated as CASSKSWGLGYGYTF.

The J gene is TRBJ1-1, the V gene TRBV12-5, with D possibly matching TRBD1 (6 bases). Trimming left V 6 bases short and J 1 base short, with 9 bases between. CDR1 LGHNT and CDR2 FRNRAP come from the germline V gene. CDR3 length: 13 amino acids. The CDR3 is CASGQGQNTEAFF. DNA for the CDR3: TGTGCTAGTGGCCAGGGACAGAACACTGAAGCTTTCTTT.

The rearrangement joins TRBV11-3 to TRBJ2-7, with TRBD1 as a possible D gene (5 bases). The length of the CDR3 is 14 residues. V gave up 3 bases and J gave up 5 bases, with 14 bases separating them. Germline values: CDR1 SGHNT, CDR2 YENEEA. The DNA of the CDR3 is TGTGCCAGCAGCTTCGGCGGACACCCCAACGAGCAGTACTTC. Translating it yields CASSFGGHPNEQYF.

This clone was seen only once. The rearrangement uses TRBV2 and TRBJ2-3; 9 nucleotides agree with TRBD2. This CDR3 spans 15 amino acids. Germline assignment: CDR1 SNHLY and CDR2 FYNNEI. V was clipped by 0 bases and J by 8 bases; unmatched bases: 6. CDR3 region: CASSEARGGSVTQYF. In nucleotides, the CDR3 is TGTGCCAGCAGTGAAGCGCGGGGGGGCTCGGTTACGCAGTATTTT.

The rearrangement links TRBV6-5 to TRBJ1-5; no clear D. CDR1 is MNHEY, CDR2 SVGAGI, per germline. The V gene lost 6 bases and the J gene lost 0 bases, with 6 bases spanning the gap. This CDR3 region has 13 residues. CDR3 sequence reads: CASSVYSNQPQHF. The CDR3 DNA reads as TGTGCCAGCAGCGTATATAGCAATCAGCCCCAGCATTTT.

J is TRBJ1-3 and V is TRBV6-5; D remains ambiguous. This CDR3 contains 12 residues. Looked up from germline, CDR1 is MNHEY and CDR2 is SVGAGI. Trimming removed 6 bases from V and 2 bases from J, with 5 bases in between. The CDR3: CASRTTGNTIYF. The CDR3, as DNA: TGTGCCAGCAGGACTACTGGAAACACCATATATTTT.

The V and J genes are TRBV7-2 and TRBJ2-5; 7 bases map to TRBD2. The germline CDR1 and CDR2 sequences are SGHTA and FQGNSA. V lost 5 bases, J lost 5 bases, and 11 bases stayed unmatched. CDR3 length: 15 residues. This CDR3 reads CASSAGLGVGETQYF. CDR3 DNA: TGTGCCAGCAGCGCCGGACTAGGGGTCGGCGAGACCCAGTACTTC.

This chain connects TRBV5-1 to TRBJ2-1; 9 positions agree with TRBD2. Per the germline V gene, CDR1 is SGHRS and CDR2 is YFSETQ. V lost 2 bases to trimming and J lost 2 bases; unmatched junction nucleotides: 2. This CDR3 comprises 15 residues. The CDR3 loop is CASSFGGGAYNEQFF. The DNA for the CDR3 is TGCGCCAGCAGCTTTGGCGGGGGGGCCTACAATGAGCAGTTCTTC.

The V call is TRBV6-6, the J call TRBJ1-5, with 7 bases fitting TRBD1. There are 13 residues in the CDR3. Per germline, CDR1 MNHNY and CDR2 SVGAGI (reference sequence). V lost 6 bases to trimming and J lost 5 bases; unmatched junction nucleotides: 4. This CDR3 is CASRTGVHQPQHF. CDR3 DNA: TGTGCCAGCAGAACAGGGGTACATCAGCCCCAGCATTTT.

The chain employs TRBV3-1 (or the pseudogene TRBV3-2) and TRBJ2-1, with 9 bases matching TRBD1. CDR1 and CDR2 (germline): LGHDT, YNNKEL (reference sequence). CDR3 size: 20 residues. The ends lost 0 bases at V and 7 bases at J; junction bases unmatched: 19. The CDR3 reads CASSQDLPGQGSLLGNEQFF. The CDR3 DNA reads TGTGCCAGCAGCCAAGATCTCCCTGGACAGGGGAGCCTACTGGGGAATGAGCAGTTCTTC.

The genes are TRBV4-1 and TRBJ2-5; the D is unclear. Trimming took 4 bases from V and 7 from J, leaving 10 bases between them. CDR1 MGHRA and CDR2 YSYEKL come from the germline V gene. This CDR3 is built from 12 residues. The CDR3 region is CASSPTTGTQYF. CDR3 in DNA: TGCGCCAGCAGCCCTACGACTGGGACCCAGTACTTC.

This clone was detected a few times. The gene calls are TRBV4-1 and TRBJ2-1; 7 nucleotides line up with TRBD1. The CDR3 length is 12 residues. V shed 6 bases, J shed 10 bases, and the junction held 6 bases outside the gene matches. The germline V gene encodes CDR1 MGHRA and CDR2 YSYEKL. CDR3: CASSRSGGEQFF. CDR3 in DNA: TGCGCCAGCAGTCGGTCAGGGGGAGAGCAGTTCTTC.